These 15 T cell receptor beta chains were sequenced from one sample in a study of blood T cell repertoires in COVID-19 (dated by TCRdb to 2018 to 2020). Library method: the immunoSEQ multiplex PCR assay. TCRdb provides this immuneACCESS table in a form limited to in-frame rearrangements. Some clones are lacking; in checked studies, under half of them reflect an unresolved V gene, and why the rest are absent is not known. For this sample there are roughly 180,000 clones; about 80% appear just once. 8.6% of the sample belongs to the ten largest clones. Sequenced input: peripheral blood. These receptors all come from a woman aged 45-59 years with active or convalescent COVID-19.

This clone was observed a single time. This rearrangement joins TRBV5-1 to TRBJ1-4; 7 bases match TRBD1. CDR1 is SGHRS and CDR2 is YFSETQ in the germline V gene. The CDR3 runs to 17 residues. The V and J ends lost 2 bases and 3 bases, in that order; junction bases with no gene match: 10. For the CDR3, the DNA is TGCGCCAGCAGCTTACGACAGGGCCGGGCGGCTAATGAAAAACTGTTTTTT. Protein product: CASSLRQGRAANEKLFF.

The rearrangement joins TRBV19 to TRBJ1-3; 10 bases align to TRBD1. The junction had 8 bases not matched to a gene; V was cut back by 5 bases and J by 7 bases. Germline assignment: CDR1 LNHDA and CDR2 SQIVND (reference sequence). This CDR3 region has 15 residues. The CDR3, as DNA: TGTGCCAGTAGTCCAGGCCGGGGACAGGGGAACACCATATATTTT. This gives the protein CASSPGRGQGNTIYF.

This clone was found once. V gene TRBV5-6 combines with J gene TRBJ1-2, with 8 nucleotides matching TRBD1. There are 12 residues in the CDR3. Germline loops: CDR1 SGHDT, CDR2 YYEEEE. The ends lost 9 bases at V and 5 bases at J; junction bases unmatched: 6. The CDR3 bases are TGTGCCACCTCGACAGGGGAGTATGGCTACACCTTC. Protein: CATSTGEYGYTF.

The chain is built from TRBV28 and TRBJ1-3; TRBD1 aligns across 7 bases. V dropped 5 bases and J dropped 4; count of bases not matched to a gene: 8. This CDR3 contains 15 residues. CDR1 is MDHEN and CDR2 is SYDVKM in the germline V gene. The CDR3 sequence: CASSMHGTAGNTIYF. CDR3 DNA sequence: TGTGCCAGCAGTATGCACGGGACAGCCGGAAACACCATATATTTT.

V gene TRBV7-8 combines with J gene TRBJ2-1, with TRBD2 identical over 11 bases. Germline CDR1 is SGHVS and CDR2 is FQNEAQ. CDR3 length equals 16 residues. V dropped 8 bases and J dropped 9; count of bases not matched to a gene: 15. The CDR3 protein is CASGSLIGTSGGEQFF. In DNA, the CDR3 is TGTGCCAGCGGTTCGTTGATTGGGACTAGCGGTGGTGAGCAGTTCTTC.

The V call is TRBV7-2, the J call TRBJ1-4; D possibly corresponds to TRBD1 (6 bases). This CDR3 contains 15 residues. V was pared by 5 bases and J by 8 bases, with 18 bases between. Germline CDR1 reads SGHTA; CDR2 reads FQGNSA. Here the CDR3 reads CASSPNQGIPEKLFF. As DNA, the CDR3 is TGTGCCAGCAGCCCAAACCAGGGGATTCCCGAAAAACTGTTTTTT.

The chain employs TRBV7-2 and TRBJ2-5, with D perhaps matching TRBD1 (5 bases). The CDR3 contains 14 residues. Germline values: CDR1 SGHTA, CDR2 FQGNSA. The V and J ends lost 2 bases and 2 bases respectively, with 9 bases between them. The CDR3 DNA follows: TGTGCCAGCAGCTTATCCGGACAACAAGAGACCCAGTACTTC. Translation gives CASSLSGQQETQYF.

The chain uses TRBV9 and TRBJ2-3; no clear D gene. Germline values: CDR1 SGDLS, CDR2 YYNGEE. Trimming removed 1 base from V and 5 bases from J, with 20 bases in between. The CDR3 is made up of 17 amino acids. The CDR3: CASSVKASRAVGDTQYF. CDR3 bases: TGTGCCAGCAGCGTAAAGGCGTCTAGAGCAGTCGGAGATACGCAGTATTTT.

The table lists this clone with a count of one. This sequence joins TRBV6-5 and TRBJ1-2; D perhaps matches TRBD1 (6 bases). Germline CDR1 is MNHEY and CDR2 is SVGAGI. V lost 8 bases to trimming and J lost 0 bases, with 10 bases between them. This CDR3 is 13 amino acids long. In DNA form, the CDR3 reads TGTGCCAGCTGTCGGACAGCTAACTATGGCTACACCTTC. Its protein is CASCRTANYGYTF.

The chain links TRBV27 to TRBJ1-3; perhaps TRBD1 as D (5 bases). Germline assignment: CDR1 MNHEY and CDR2 SMNVEV (reference sequence). V lost 5 bases, J lost 0 bases, and 14 bases lay in between. The CDR3 has 16 residues. The CDR3 DNA reads TGTGCCAGCAGTACCGTCAGGGAAGGCTCTGGAAACACCATATATTTT. The encoded protein is CASSTVREGSGNTIYF.

The CDR3 region is CASMTGNMNTEAFF. CDR3 in DNA: TGTGCCAGTATGACAGGGAACATGAACACTGAAGCTTTCTTT. V is TRBV11-2 and J is TRBJ1-1, with TRBD1 identical over 7 bases. CDR3 length: 14 residues. Germline assignment: CDR1 SGHAT and CDR2 FQNNGV. The V gene end was trimmed by 9 bases and the J gene end by 0 bases; junction bases not matched to a gene: 7.

This clone has just one count. V and J are TRBV6-6 and TRBJ2-5; 9 bases map to TRBD1. This CDR3 has 16 amino acids. Germline assignment: CDR1 MNHNY and CDR2 SVGAGI (reference sequence). J lost 1 base, V lost 8 bases, and 11 bases had no gene match. The CDR3 nucleotides are TGTGCCAGCGTCGGGGGGACAGGGTTCGTCCAAGAGACCCAGTACTTC. It codes for CASVGGTGFVQETQYF.

The CDR3 sequence is CASSQGFEGYTF. CDR3 DNA sequence: TGTGCCAGCAGCCAAGGGTTTGAGGGCTACACCTTC. This rearrangement joins TRBV14 to TRBJ1-2; the D is unclear. There are 12 residues in the CDR3. V gave up 1 base and J gave up 8 bases, with 8 bases separating them. CDR1 and CDR2 (germline): SGHDN, FVKESK.

The chain joins TRBV19 to TRBJ1-2; weak D call: TRBD1 (5 bases). This CDR3 region has 14 residues. V lost 7 bases, J lost 4 bases, and 16 bases lay in between. Looked up from germline, CDR1 is LNHDA and CDR2 is SQIVND (reference sequence). This CDR3 is CASTLGQDIYGYTF. The CDR3 coding sequence is TGTGCCAGTACGTTGGGGCAGGACATCTATGGCTACACCTTC.

This sequence joins TRBV19 and TRBJ1-2; no definite D call. CDR1 and CDR2 from the germline V gene are LNHDA and SQIVND (reference sequence). The V and J ends lost 3 bases and 4 bases respectively, with 12 bases between them. The length of the CDR3 is 14 residues. The CDR3 sequence: CASSISAGGYGYTF. The CDR3 DNA reads as TGTGCCAGTAGTATTAGTGCTGGTGGCTATGGCTACACCTTC.